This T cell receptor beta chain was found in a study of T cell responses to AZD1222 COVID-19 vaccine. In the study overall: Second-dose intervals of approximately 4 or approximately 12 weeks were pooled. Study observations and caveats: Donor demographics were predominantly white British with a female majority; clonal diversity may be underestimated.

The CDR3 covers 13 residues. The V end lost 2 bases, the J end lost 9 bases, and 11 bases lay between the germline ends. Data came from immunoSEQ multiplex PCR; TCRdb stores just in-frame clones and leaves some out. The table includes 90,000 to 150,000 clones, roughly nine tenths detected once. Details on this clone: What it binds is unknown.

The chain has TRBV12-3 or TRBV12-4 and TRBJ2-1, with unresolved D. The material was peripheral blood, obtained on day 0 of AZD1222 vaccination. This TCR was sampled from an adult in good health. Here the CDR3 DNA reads TGTGCCAGCAGTTTAATGGCCGATGGTGAGCAGTTCTTC. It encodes CASSLMADGEQFF.